Following are 10 T cell receptor beta chains from one sample sequenced in a study of shared clonotypes between healthy human individuals. Data came from immunoSEQ multiplex PCR; TCRdb stores just in-frame clones and leaves some out. The table lists roughly 1 million clones, 75% to 80% of them singletons. Material: memory CD4+ T cells from PBMCs. This sample's subset: CD45RA-negative fraction. These receptors were taken from a man aged 18 to 35 in good health. Some clones in this sample may be carry-over from other donors' samples.

The genes are TRBV5-1 and TRBJ2-3, with D maybe TRBD2 (5 bases). The CDR3 has 15 amino acids. V gave up 0 bases and J gave up 6 bases, with 14 bases separating them. Germline CDR1 reads SGHRS; CDR2 reads YFSETQ. The CDR3 nucleotides read TGCGCCAGCAGCTTGGTCGGGGATGGGCAGGATACGCAGTATTTT. Translating gives CASSLVGDGQDTQYF.

The rearrangement uses TRBV7-2 and TRBJ2-1; 7 nucleotides agree with TRBD2. Germline lookup yields CDR1 SGHTA and CDR2 FQGNSA. The CDR3 contains 15 residues. J was trimmed by 6 bases and V by 1 base; bases with no gene match: 6. The CDR3 DNA follows: TGTGCCAGCAGCTTAGAGGCGGGGGATCCCAATGAGCAGTTCTTC. This gives the protein CASSLEAGDPNEQFF.

The V call is TRBV5-6, the J call TRBJ2-1, with D possibly matching TRBD2 (5 bases). This CDR3 is built from 17 residues. The germline V gene has CDR1 SGHDT and CDR2 YYEEEE. Between the trimmed V and J ends, which lost 2 bases and 4 bases, there was a span of 19 bases. The chain's CDR3 is CASSLVPSAAPYNEQFF. DNA for the CDR3: TGTGCCAGCAGCTTAGTCCCCTCAGCGGCGCCTTACAATGAGCAGTTCTTC.

The genes are TRBV18 and TRBJ2-7; D tentatively reads TRBD1 or TRBD2 (5 bases each). Germline CDR1 reads KGHSH; CDR2 reads LQKENI. The CDR3 consists of 16 residues. Trimming shortened V by 4 bases and J by 5 bases, and 21 bases separated the two germline ends. This CDR3 reads CASSQWPSGPGDEQYF. CDR3 DNA sequence: TGTGCCAGCTCACAATGGCCCTCGGGACCCGGGGACGAGCAGTACTTC.

This chain links TRBV9 with TRBJ2-6, with D unclear. The germline V and J ends were trimmed by 4 bases and 0 bases, with 14 bases remaining between them. CDR1 and CDR2 from the germline V gene are SGDLS and YYNGEE. CDR3 length: 17 residues. CDR3 region: CASSPPDVPSGANVLTF. Here the CDR3 DNA reads TGTGCCAGCAGCCCCCCGGACGTCCCCTCTGGGGCCAACGTCCTGACTTTC.

For this clone: Additional DNA sequences in this sample encode the identical CDR3. This CDR3 reads CASRDRSNQPQHF. The CDR3 DNA sequence: TGTGCCAGCAGAGACAGGAGCAATCAGCCCCAGCATTTT. The V call is TRBV6-6, the J call TRBJ1-5; D possibly corresponds to TRBD1 (6 bases). V was shortened by 6 bases and J by 1 base, with 7 bases between the two germline ends. Per the germline V gene, CDR1 is MNHNY and CDR2 is SVGAGI (reference sequence). The length of the CDR3 is 13 residues.

The chain combines TRBV15 with TRBJ1-5; D unclear. The CDR3 length is 15 residues. The V end was cut by 0 bases, the J end by 0 bases, with 6 bases between. CDR1 and CDR2 from the germline V gene are LNHNV and YYDKDF (reference sequence). CDR3 residues: CATSRDQDSNQPQHF. In nucleotides, the CDR3 is TGTGCCACCAGCAGAGATCAGGATAGCAATCAGCCCCAGCATTTT.

The chain has TRBV21-1 and TRBJ2-7; the table's D gene call, TRBD2, was not cross checked with the DNA. TRBV21-1 corresponds to a pseudogene. This CDR3 comprises 17 residues. CDR3 in DNA: TGTGCCAGCAGCAAATTACCTAGCGGCTACCGGTCCTACGAGCAGTACTTC. It yields the protein CASSKLPSGYRSYEQYF.

The count of this clone is one. The gene calls are TRBV6-6 and TRBJ1-1; D is unresolved. V shed 8 bases and J shed 1 base, with 14 bases lying between them. The CDR3 is made up of 14 amino acids. Germline V gene sequence: CDR1 MNHNY, CDR2 SVGAGI (reference sequence). The CDR3 reads CASRSDPQNTEAFF. CDR3 bases: TGTGCCAGCCGGTCCGACCCCCAGAACACTGAAGCTTTCTTT.

To note about this clone: This same CDR3 is encoded by further DNA sequences in the sample. V gene TRBV2 combines with J gene TRBJ2-7; 9 bases align to TRBD1. The CDR3 has 13 residues. Germline loops: CDR1 SNHLY, CDR2 FYNNEI. V lost 5 bases to trimming and J lost 3 bases; unmatched junction nucleotides: 2. CDR3 in DNA: TGTGCCAGCAGTCGGGACAGGGTCTACGAGCAGTACTTC. It yields the protein CASSRDRVYEQYF.